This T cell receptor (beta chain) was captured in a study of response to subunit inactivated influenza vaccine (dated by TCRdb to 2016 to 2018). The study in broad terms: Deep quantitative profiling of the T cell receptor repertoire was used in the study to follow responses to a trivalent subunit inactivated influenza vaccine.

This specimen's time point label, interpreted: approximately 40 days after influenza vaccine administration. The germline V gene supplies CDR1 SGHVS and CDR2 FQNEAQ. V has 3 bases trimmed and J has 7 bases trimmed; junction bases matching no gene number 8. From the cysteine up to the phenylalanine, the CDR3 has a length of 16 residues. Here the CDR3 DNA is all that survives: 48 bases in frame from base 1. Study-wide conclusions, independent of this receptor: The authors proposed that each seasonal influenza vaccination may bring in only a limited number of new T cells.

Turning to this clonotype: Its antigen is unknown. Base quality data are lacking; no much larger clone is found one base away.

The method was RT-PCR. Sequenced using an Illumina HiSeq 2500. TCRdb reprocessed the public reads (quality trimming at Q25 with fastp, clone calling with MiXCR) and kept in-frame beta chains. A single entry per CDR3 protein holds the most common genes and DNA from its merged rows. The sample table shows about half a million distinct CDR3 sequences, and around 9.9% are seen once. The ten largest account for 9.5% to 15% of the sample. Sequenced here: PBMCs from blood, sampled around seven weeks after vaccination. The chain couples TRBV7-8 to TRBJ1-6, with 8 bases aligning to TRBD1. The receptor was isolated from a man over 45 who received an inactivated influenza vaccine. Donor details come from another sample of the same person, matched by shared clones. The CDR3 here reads CASSLGSGTGNSPLHF. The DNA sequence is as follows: TGTGCCAGCAGCTTGGGCTCCGGGACAGGAAATTCACCCCTCCACTTT.